These T cell receptor beta chains were read from a single sample in a study of radiation and T cells in renal cell carcinoma. The assay was immunoSEQ multiplex PCR, and TCRdb's table has in-frame clones only and misses some. The profile shows some 50,000 clones, 83% of them singletons. Sequences were derived from blood, sampled from a patient whose treatment included radiotherapy and nephrectomy. The receptors were gathered from a woman in her 70s with renal cell carcinoma. The CDR3 runs from the conserved cysteine through the conserved F or W. The D gene is left open where the match is weak. The size entry is marked missing in some rows and otherwise reads once, few, many or a size class.

v_call	j_call	d_call	clone_size	cdr3_aa	cdr3_nt
TRBV9	TRBJ1-2	TRBD1	NA	CASSVQQGYGYTF	TGTGCCAGCAGCGTACAACAGGGGTATGGCTACACCTTC
TRBV7-9	TRBJ2-5	NA	NA	CATPKVGNQETQYF	TGTGCCACCCCCAAAGTCGGAAACCAAGAGACCCAGTACTTC
TRBV18	TRBJ1-2	TRBD1	NA	CASTPGQGAYGYTF	TGTGCCAGTACCCCGGGACAGGGGGCATATGGCTACACCTTC
TRBV5-1	TRBJ2-5	NA	NA	CASSIGPGETQYF	TGCGCCAGCAGCATAGGCCCCGGGGAGACCCAGTACTTC
TRBV18	TRBJ2-7	NA	NA	CASSSSQGKDEQYF	TGTGCCAGCTCATCCTCACAGGGTAAGGACGAGCAGTACTTC
TRBV30	TRBJ2-1	NA	NA	CAWRRPGFNEQFF	TGTGCCTGGAGGCGGCCCGGATTCAATGAGCAGTTCTTC
TRBV7-2	TRBJ2-5	TRBD2	once	CASSLVAGGPETQYF	TGTGCCAGCAGCTTAGTGGCGGGAGGTCCAGAGACCCAGTACTTC
TRBV29-1	TRBJ2-1	NA	NA	CSVAANAVNEQFF	TGCAGCGTTGCGGCAAATGCGGTAAATGAGCAGTTCTTC
TRBV5-4	TRBJ2-7	NA	few	CASSLDNLDEQYF	TGTGCCAGCAGCTTGGACAATTTGGACGAGCAGTACTTC
TRBV4-1	TRBJ2-7	NA	NA	CASSQDPGSFPKNEQYF	TGCGCCAGCAGCCAAGATCCGGGGTCCTTTCCGAAGAACGAGCAGTACTTC
TRBV5-5	TRBJ2-7	TRBD2	NA	CASSLAGGLAQARQYF	TGTGCCAGCAGCTTGGCCGGTGGACTAGCCCAGGCTAGGCAGTACTTC
TRBV19	TRBJ1-1	NA	NA	CASSNDYWPLNTEAFF	TGTGCCAGTAGTAACGATTATTGGCCCCTTAACACTGAAGCTTTCTTT
TRBV5-1	TRBJ2-5	NA	NA	CASTPDSQETQYF	TGCGCCAGTACACCGGACAGCCAAGAGACCCAGTACTTC
TRBV30	TRBJ2-1	NA	few	CAWRAGTSNNEQFF	TGTGCCTGGAGAGCTGGGACAAGCAACAATGAGCAGTTCTTC
TRBV18	TRBJ1-5	TRBD1	large	CASSFTGGDQPQHF	TGTGCCAGCTCATTTACAGGGGGGGATCAGCCCCAGCATTTT
TRBV10-2	TRBJ2-7	NA	NA	CASGRTYEQYF	TGCGCCAGCGGAAGGACCTACGAGCAGTACTTC
TRBV10-3	TRBJ1-1	NA	NA	CAISIEEMNTEAFF	TGTGCCATCAGTATCGAGGAGATGAACACTGAAGCTTTCTTT